The 22 T cell receptor beta chains below come from one sample, sequenced in a study of vaccination and CD4 T cells after COVID-19. Their recognized antigens are unknown. The Oncomine TCR Beta short-read assay was what sequenced the DNA obtained from cultured CD4+ T cells. TCRdb used MiXCR to reprocess the PCR reads, holding one entry per CDR3 protein. This sample carries approximately 17,000 distinct CDR3 sequences, around 56% of them seen once, and the ten largest clones take 5.5% to 8.5%. Described treatment: 10-day PBMC culture with coronavirus spike peptide pools or control peptides (ViraFEST assay). This sample comprised CD4+ T cells from blood, cultured in vitro, obtained before SARS-CoV-2 vaccination. These receptors all come from a human donor who had recovered from COVID-19.

There are a few counts of this clonotype. V and J are TRBV7-9 and TRBJ1-2; D might be TRBD1 (5 bases). Per the germline V gene, CDR1 is SEHNR and CDR2 is FQNEAQ (reference sequence). The CDR3 has 16 amino acids. Deletions cut 1 base from V and 8 bases from J, with 20 bases between. In DNA form, the CDR3 reads TGTGCCAGCAGCTTAGAGGCTGTGAGGGGTCTAGGCGGCTACACCTTC. Amino acid sequence: CASSLEAVRGLGGYTF.

The chain uses TRBV24-1 and TRBJ2-1; 9 bases match TRBD1. The CDR3 contains 14 residues. V trimming: 8 bases; J trimming: 2 bases; junction bases outside the gene matches: 3. Germline V gene lookup returns CDR1 KGHDR and CDR2 SFDVKD. The DNA for the CDR3 is TGTGCCACCAAGGGACAGGGTGCCTACAATGAGCAGTTCTTC. It encodes CATKGQGAYNEQFF.

The chain combines TRBV19 with TRBJ2-5; D gene ambiguous. The ends were cut back, 4 bases at V and 3 bases at J, with 6 bases in the middle. The CDR3 totals 12 residues. Per the germline V gene, CDR1 is LNHDA and CDR2 is SQIVND (reference sequence). The CDR3 sequence: CASSTSKETQYF. The CDR3 DNA is TGTGCCAGTAGTACCTCAAAAGAGACCCAGTACTTC.

The genes are TRBV7-3 and TRBJ1-1, with D perhaps TRBD1 (5 bases). Trimming removed 2 bases from V and 7 bases from J, with 11 bases in between. This CDR3 has 13 residues. Germline lookup yields CDR1 SGHTA and CDR2 FQGTGA. CDR3 amino acids: CASSLEGESEAFF. CDR3 DNA sequence: TGTGCCAGCAGCTTAGAAGGGGAAAGTGAAGCTTTCTTT.

This clonotype was recorded a few times. The chain combines TRBV6-2 or TRBV6-3 with TRBJ2-5; tentatively, D is TRBD1 (6 bases). The length of the CDR3 is 14 residues. V was pared by 6 bases and J by 5 bases, with 16 bases between. CDR1 is MNHEY and CDR2 is SVGEGT in the germline V gene. The CDR3 sequence: CASSQTGRSETQYF. DNA for the CDR3: TGTGCCAGCAGCCAAACAGGGCGGAGTGAGACCCAGTACTTC.

This sequence joins TRBV7-2 and TRBJ2-1, with D unclear. The germline V gene encodes CDR1 SGHTA and CDR2 FQGNSA. The CDR3 spans 12 residues. Trimming removed 6 bases at V and 4 bases at J, with 7 bases between. Written as DNA, the CDR3 is TGTGCCAGCAGTCTGGATTACAATGAGCAGTTCTTC. Protein product: CASSLDYNEQFF.

J is TRBJ1-6 and V is TRBV6-1; 9 nucleotides line up with TRBD1. Trimming cost V 7 bases and J 12 bases; bases outside gene matches: 10. The CDR3 has 14 amino acids. The V gene's germline CDR1 is MNHNS and CDR2 SASEGT. The chain's CDR3 is CASIGGTGLGPLHF. CDR3 DNA sequence: TGTGCCAGCATCGGGGGGACAGGGCTTGGACCCCTCCACTTT.

Only a few counts were recorded for this clonotype. This chain connects TRBV7-9 to TRBJ2-3; D is possibly TRBD2 (5 bases). The CDR3 extends over 14 amino acids. Germline V lookup: CDR1 SEHNR, CDR2 FQNEAQ (reference sequence). The V and J ends lost 8 bases and 4 bases respectively, with 16 bases between them. The DNA for the CDR3 is TGTGCCAGCGTAACCGTAGACGGGGCAGATACGCAGTATTTT. Amino acid sequence: CASVTVDGADTQYF.

The chain joins TRBV20-1 to TRBJ2-7; TRBD2 agrees at 12 bases. V shed 5 bases and J 4 bases; nucleotides not matched to a gene: 6. The CDR3 sequence is 14 residues long. Per germline, CDR1 DFQATT and CDR2 SNEGSKA (reference sequence). The CDR3, as DNA: TGCAGTGCTCTCCAGACTAGCGGGAGATACGAGCAGTACTTC. This translates into CSALQTSGRYEQYF.

This clonotype was found a few times. V and J are TRBV7-9 and TRBJ1-5; D possibly corresponds to TRBD1 (5 bases). V was trimmed by 1 base and J by 7 bases, leaving 23 bases between them. CDR1 is SEHNR, CDR2 FQNEAQ, per germline (reference sequence). The CDR3 has 18 residues. This CDR3 is CASSLVSGTRAIYQPQHF. CDR3 bases: TGTGCCAGCAGCTTAGTTTCGGGGACCCGGGCAATCTACCAGCCCCAGCATTTT.

The sample holds a few counts of this clonotype. V and J are TRBV6-4 and TRBJ2-7; 8 bases are a match to TRBD2. Trimming removed 1 base from V and 6 bases from J; junction bases left unmatched: 2. From germline, CDR1 is MRHNA and CDR2 SNTAGT. The CDR3 contains 13 residues. In DNA form, the CDR3 reads TGTGCCAGCAGTGACTGGGCGGGAGGCGAGCAGTACTTC. Its protein is CASSDWAGGEQYF.

The chain links TRBV20-1 to TRBJ1-2, with 9 bases fitting TRBD1. Per the germline V gene, CDR1 is DFQATT and CDR2 is SNEGSKA (reference sequence). V shed 1 base and J 2 bases; nucleotides not matched to a gene: 8. The CDR3 consists of 16 residues. CDR3 sequence: CSARALTGTGNYGYTF. In DNA, the CDR3 is TGCAGTGCTAGAGCCTTGACCGGGACAGGGAACTATGGCTACACCTTC.

The chain has TRBV6-1 and TRBJ2-7; unclear D gene. Germline CDR1 reads MNHNS; CDR2 reads SASEGT. CDR3 length equals 12 residues. V shed 7 bases and J shed 2 bases, with 9 bases lying between them. CDR3 sequence reads: CASKYTTYEQYF. The CDR3 DNA reads as TGTGCCAGCAAGTACACAACCTACGAGCAGTACTTC.

The CDR3 bases are TGTGCCACCAGCAGAGATATAATAGGTGGTTTAGGAGAGACCCAGTACTTC. Amino acid sequence: CATSRDIIGGLGETQYF. V and J are TRBV15 and TRBJ2-5; D uncertain. The V gene lost 0 bases and the J gene lost 4 bases, with 18 bases spanning the gap. This CDR3 contains 17 residues. CDR1 is LNHNV and CDR2 is YYDKDF in the germline V gene (reference sequence).

V usage is TRBV7-9 and J usage is TRBJ1-6; a weak D match, TRBD1 (6 bases). The CDR3 runs to 13 residues. Germline-derived CDR1 and CDR2 are SEHNR and FQNEAQ (reference sequence). V was clipped by 11 bases and J by 7 bases, with 15 bases between them. The CDR3 here is CAGNREANSPLHF. The CDR3 DNA reads TGTGCCGGAAACAGGGAAGCCAATTCACCCCTCCACTTT.

This rearrangement joins TRBV20-1 to TRBJ1-1; no definite D call. Deletions cut 3 bases from V and 0 bases from J, with 14 bases between. The CDR3 loop spans 15 amino acids. Germline loops: CDR1 DFQATT, CDR2 SNEGSKA (reference sequence). The CDR3 coding sequence is TGCAGTGCTAGGACCGCGGCAGGCATGAACACTGAAGCTTTCTTT. Translation: CSARTAAGMNTEAFF.

The rearrangement uses TRBV18 and TRBJ2-5, with no clear D. The V and J ends lost 2 bases and 4 bases respectively, with 8 bases between them. Germline CDR1 reads KGHSH; CDR2 reads LQKENI. This CDR3 is 13 amino acids long. The CDR3: CASSPNPGETQYF. CDR3 bases: TGTGCCAGCTCACCAAATCCCGGAGAGACCCAGTACTTC.

This chain connects TRBV27 to TRBJ2-7; D perhaps matches TRBD1 (6 bases). The CDR3 runs 15 residues. Looked up from germline, CDR1 is MNHEY and CDR2 is SMNVEV (reference sequence). Trimming left V 2 bases short and J 3 bases short, with 14 bases between. The CDR3 coding sequence is TGTGCCAGCAGTTTACGACCGGGACATAACTACGAGCAGTACTTC. This gives the protein CASSLRPGHNYEQYF.

This clonotype has just one count. This chain joins TRBV20-1 and TRBJ2-5; 9 bases align to TRBD2. From germline, CDR1 is DFQATT and CDR2 SNEGSKA (reference sequence). This CDR3 contains 17 residues. V was clipped by 0 bases and J by 4 bases; unmatched bases: 12. This CDR3 is CSARDPTSGRRGETQYF. The DNA for the CDR3 is TGCAGTGCTAGAGACCCGACCAGCGGGAGGCGGGGAGAGACCCAGTACTTC.

V and J are TRBV6-1 and TRBJ2-3; no reliable D call. The CDR3 sequence is 14 residues long. V was pared by 5 bases and J by 3 bases, with 12 bases between. Germline assignment: CDR1 MNHNS and CDR2 SASEGT. The chain's CDR3 is CASSQNSRTDTQYF. The DNA of the CDR3 is TGTGCCAGCAGTCAGAACAGTCGTACAGATACGCAGTATTTT.

V and J are TRBV12-3 or TRBV12-4 and TRBJ2-1, with 7 nucleotides matching TRBD1. CDR3 length: 16 amino acids. Germline trimming cut 8 bases from V and 5 bases from J; bases unmatched to any gene: 15. This CDR3 is CASVYLWSDRHNEQFF. The CDR3 bases are TGTGCCAGCGTATACCTTTGGTCGGACAGGCACAATGAGCAGTTCTTC.

The chain carries TRBV6-2 or TRBV6-3 and TRBJ2-2, with 7 bases fitting TRBD1. There are 14 residues in the CDR3. The junction had 4 bases not matched to a gene; V was cut back by 4 bases and J by 5 bases. Looked up from germline, CDR1 is MNHEY and CDR2 is SVGEGT. The CDR3 loop reads CASSLTGETGELFF. CDR3 sequence (DNA): TGTGCCAGCAGTTTAACAGGGGAGACCGGGGAGCTGTTTTTT.